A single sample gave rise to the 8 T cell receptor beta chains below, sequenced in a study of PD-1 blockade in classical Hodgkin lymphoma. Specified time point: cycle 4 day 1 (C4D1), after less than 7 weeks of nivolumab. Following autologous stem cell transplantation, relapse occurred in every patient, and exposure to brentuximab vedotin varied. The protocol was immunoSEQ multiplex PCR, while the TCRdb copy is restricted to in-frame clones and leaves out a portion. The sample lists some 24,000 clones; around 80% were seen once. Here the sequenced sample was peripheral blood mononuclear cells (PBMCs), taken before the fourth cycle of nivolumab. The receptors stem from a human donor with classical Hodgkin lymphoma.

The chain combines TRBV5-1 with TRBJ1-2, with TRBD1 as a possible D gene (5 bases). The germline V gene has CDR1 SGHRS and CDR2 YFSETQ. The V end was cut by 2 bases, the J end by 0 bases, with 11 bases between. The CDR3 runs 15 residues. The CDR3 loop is CASSLGHSTNYGYTF. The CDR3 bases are TGCGCCAGCAGCTTAGGACACTCTACTAACTATGGCTACACCTTC.

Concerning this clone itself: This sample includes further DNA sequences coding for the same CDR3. The CDR3 DNA reads as TGTGCCAGCAGCTTTTTGAACACTGAAGCTTTCTTT. It translates to CASSFLNTEAFF. This chain uses TRBV7-2 with TRBJ1-1; no clear D gene. Germline assignment: CDR1 SGHTA and CDR2 FQGNSA. This CDR3 spans 12 amino acids. Trimming left V 3 bases short and J 0 bases short, with 2 bases between. The whole variable domain, filled in from reference TRBV7-2 and TRBJ1-1, reads GAGVSQSPSNKVTEKGKDVELRCDPISGHTALYWYRQSLGQGLEFLIYFQGNSAPDKSGLPSDRFSAERTGGSVSTLTIQRTQQEDSAVYLCASSFLNTEAFFGQGTRLTVV.

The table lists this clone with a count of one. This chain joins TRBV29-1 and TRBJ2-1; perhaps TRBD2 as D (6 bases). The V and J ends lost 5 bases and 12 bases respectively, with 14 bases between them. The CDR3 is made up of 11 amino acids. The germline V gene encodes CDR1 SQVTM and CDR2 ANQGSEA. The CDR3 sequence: CSVTGSGSQFF. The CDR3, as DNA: TGCAGCGTTACTGGGAGCGGGTCGCAGTTCTTC.

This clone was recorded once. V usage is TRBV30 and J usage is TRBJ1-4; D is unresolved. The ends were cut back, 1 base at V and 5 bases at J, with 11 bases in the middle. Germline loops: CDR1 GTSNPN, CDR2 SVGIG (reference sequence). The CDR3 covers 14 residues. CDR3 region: CAWSEGRVNEKLFF. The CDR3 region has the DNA TGTGCCTGGAGTGAGGGCAGAGTCAATGAAAAACTGTTTTTT.

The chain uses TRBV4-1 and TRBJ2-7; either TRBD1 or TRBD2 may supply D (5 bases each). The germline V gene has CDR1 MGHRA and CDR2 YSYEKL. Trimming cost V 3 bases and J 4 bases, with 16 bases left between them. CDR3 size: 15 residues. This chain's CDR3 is CASSQDPGQPYEQYF. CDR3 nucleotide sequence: TGCGCCAGCAGCCAGGACCCGGGGCAGCCATACGAGCAGTACTTC.

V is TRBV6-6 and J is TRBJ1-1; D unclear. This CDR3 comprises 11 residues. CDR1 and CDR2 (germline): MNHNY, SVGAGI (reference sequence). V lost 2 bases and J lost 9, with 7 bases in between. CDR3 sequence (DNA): TGTGCCAGCAGTTACGATTCACAAGCTTTCTTT. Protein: CASSYDSQAFF.

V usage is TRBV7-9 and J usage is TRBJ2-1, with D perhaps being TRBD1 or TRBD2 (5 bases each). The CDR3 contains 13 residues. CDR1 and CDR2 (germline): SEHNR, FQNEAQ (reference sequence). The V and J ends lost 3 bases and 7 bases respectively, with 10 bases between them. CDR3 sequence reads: CASSFSGSNEQFF. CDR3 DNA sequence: TGTGCCAGCAGCTTTTCAGGGAGTAATGAGCAGTTCTTC.

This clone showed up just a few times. The CDR3 region is CASSEASAKHGYTF. CDR3 coding DNA: TGTGCCAGCAGTGAAGCGAGTGCAAAACATGGCTACACCTTC. The V and J genes are TRBV2 and TRBJ1-2; D unresolved. The germline V gene encodes CDR1 SNHLY and CDR2 FYNNEI. This CDR3 is built from 14 residues. Deletions cut 0 bases from V and 6 bases from J, with 11 bases between.